Listed below are T cell receptor beta chains from one sample, sequenced in a study of shared clonotypes between healthy human individuals. Profiling relied on immunoSEQ multiplex PCR, and the TCRdb table lists in-frame clones only, not all of them. In the table there are approximately 2.1 million clones, just over 90% of which are singletons. Sequencing was performed on naive CD4+ T cells from PBMCs. These receptors were taken from a man aged 18 to 29 in good health. Some clones in this sample may be carry-over from other donors' samples. The CDR3 runs from the conserved cysteine through the conserved F or W.

V gene	J gene	CDR3 protein
TRBV7-2	TRBJ1-1	CASYPRGVRAFF
TRBV19	TRBJ1-1	CASNQSPGAAAFF
TRBV4-3	TRBJ2-7	CASSQEARFVEQYF
TRBV30	TRBJ1-1	CAWSVAENTEAFF
TRBV5-1	TRBJ2-3	CASSFWDSKDTQYF
TRBV7-9	TRBJ2-4	CASSLGRALFLAKNIQYF
TRBV7-2	TRBJ2-1	CASSLALLAGNEQFF
TRBV28	TRBJ2-5	CASSSPGGGSRETQYF
TRBV5-1	TRBJ1-1	CASSLDWDRGNTEAFF
TRBV11-2	TRBJ2-2	CASSPGQGYTGELFF
TRBV6-5	TRBJ2-7	CASSLNRDSYEQYF
TRBV27	TRBJ1-1	CASSFAQGTEAFF
TRBV29-1	TRBJ2-3	CSVAVGSKDTQYF
TRBV6-5	TRBJ2-3	CASSYAASTDTQYF
TRBV7-9	TRBJ1-2	CASSWGTDGYTF
TRBV10-3	TRBJ1-2	CAISDSGVLGGFYGYTF
TRBV6-5	TRBJ2-2	CASSYPGGAGELFF
TRBV6-5	TRBJ1-2	CASRWTAQGDGYTF
TRBV6-6	TRBJ2-3	CASSPSVAANTDTQYF
TRBV11-3	TRBJ2-2	CASSLWYTGENTGELFF
TRBV28	TRBJ2-1	CASSNQNEQFF
TRBV7-8	TRBJ2-3	CASSLWDPGTDTQYF
TRBV18	TRBJ1-1	CASSPSGGNTEAFF
TRBV9	TRBJ2-5	CASSERLAGFQETQYF
TRBV7-6	TRBJ2-2	CASSLRDKTGELFF
TRBV28	TRBJ2-3	CASVPVRDRPLSGTQYF
TRBV7-2	TRBJ1-1	CASSLQTGPYEAFF
TRBV5-8	TRBJ1-1	CASSLNRDTEAFF
TRBV6-1	TRBJ2-5	CASSNLGPQETQYF
TRBV5-1	TRBJ1-3	CASSLGSNSGNTIYF
TRBV28	TRBJ2-7	CASSFSGGRGSYEQYF
TRBV2	TRBJ2-3	CASSVGGPEDTQYF
TRBV5-1	TRBJ2-7	CASSLGRAGFAYEQYF
TRBV10-3	TRBJ2-7	CAISGSTRDRVYEQYF
TRBV10-1	TRBJ1-3	CASIKGPEKSSGNTIYF
TRBV27	TRBJ2-3	CASRVPGLADTQYF
TRBV7-8	TRBJ2-1	CASSLVSAYNEQFF
TRBV5-6	TRBJ2-3	CASSLVTGLSTDTQYF
TRBV4-1	TRBJ2-3	CASSRTGTSTDTQYF
TRBV29-1	TRBJ2-7	CSVAGQGYEQYF
TRBV5-1	TRBJ1-6	CASSPEVGQGSPLHF
TRBV6-6	TRBJ2-3	CASSYSRGSSTDTQYF
TRBV4-2	TRBJ2-5	CASSQVASGSRWGETQYF
TRBV7-9	TRBJ2-7	CASSLPPGTTNYEQYF
TRBV28	TRBJ2-4	CASSLRGGLLAKNIQYF
TRBV5-1	TRBJ2-1	CASSLQGKGLAGGRGNEQFF
TRBV10-3	TRBJ1-5	CAISESGEPQHF
TRBV9	TRBJ2-7	CASSGEGASPSYEQYF
TRBV29-1	TRBJ2-5	CSVVGQGAPETQYF
TRBV28	TRBJ1-3	CASIERGRPITGNTIYF
TRBV27	TRBJ2-7	CASSSPTTSGRREQYF
TRBV6-5	TRBJ2-2	CASKGASTGELFF
TRBV15	TRBJ1-2	CATSRVGAGYTF
TRBV5-6	TRBJ2-7	CASSALSGSDEQYF